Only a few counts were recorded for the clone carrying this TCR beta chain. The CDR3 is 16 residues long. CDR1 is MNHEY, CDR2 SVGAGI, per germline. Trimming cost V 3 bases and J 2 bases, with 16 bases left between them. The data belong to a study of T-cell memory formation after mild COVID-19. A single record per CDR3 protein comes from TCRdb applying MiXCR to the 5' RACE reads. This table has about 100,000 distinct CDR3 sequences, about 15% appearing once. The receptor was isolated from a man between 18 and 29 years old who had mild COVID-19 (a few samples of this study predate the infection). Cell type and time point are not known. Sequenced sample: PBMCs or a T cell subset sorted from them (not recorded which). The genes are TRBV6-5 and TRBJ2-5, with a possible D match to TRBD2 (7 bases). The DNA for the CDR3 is TGTGCCAGCAGTTATTCTGACGGGGGGCCACAAGAGACCCAGTACTTC. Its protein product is CASSYSDGGPQETQYF.